The next 14 T cell receptor beta chains were all read from a single sample in a study of siplizumab effects on memory and regulatory T cells. Method: immunoSEQ multiplex PCR; TCRdb's copy keeps in-frame clones and lacks some. The sample records approximately 100,000 clones, about 90% being singletons. The material sequenced was Tregs sorted from blood. All receptors derive from a human donor in good health.

V is TRBV5-1 and J is TRBJ1-1; 7 bases line up with TRBD1. The V segment lost 5 bases and the J segment 1 base; nucleotides outside the gene matches: 11. CDR3 length equals 16 residues. In germline, CDR1 is SGHRS, CDR2 YFSETQ. CDR3 nucleotides: TGCGCCAGCAGAGGGGGCAGGGGGGACAAGAACACTGAAGCTTTCTTT. Translating it yields CASRGGRGDKNTEAFF. Variable domain in full (rest from reference TRBV5-1 and TRBJ1-1): KAGVTQTPRYLIKTRGQQVTLSCSPISGHRSVSWYQQTPGQGLQFLFEYFSETQRNKGNFPGRFSGRQFSNSRSEMNVSTLELGDSALYLCASRGGRGDKNTEAFFGQGTRLTVV.

This clone showed up just once. The V call is TRBV10-3, the J call TRBJ1-2; 8 nucleotides match TRBD1. The trim removed 4 bases at V and 3 bases at J, leaving 4 bases unmatched. This CDR3 region has 14 residues. Per the germline V gene, CDR1 is ENHRY and CDR2 is SYGVKD. The CDR3 region is CAISAGGLDYGYTF. The CDR3 nucleotides read TGTGCCATCAGTGCAGGGGGCTTGGACTATGGCTACACCTTC.

Only a few counts were recorded for this clone. J is TRBJ2-7 and V is TRBV5-1; tentative D call: TRBD2 (6 bases). V lost 0 bases and J 4 bases, leaving 11 bases between the germline ends. Germline values: CDR1 SGHRS, CDR2 YFSETQ. This CDR3 has 14 amino acids. The CDR3 nucleotides read TGCGCCAGCAGCTTGGGGGAGGCGAAATACGAGCAGTACTTC. Encoded protein: CASSLGEAKYEQYF.

The CDR3 is CASLGGIQGRNEQFF. The CDR3 bases are TGTGCCAGCTTAGGGGGGATTCAGGGAAGGAATGAGCAGTTCTTC. The gene calls are TRBV7-9 and TRBJ2-1, with D perhaps given as TRBD1 or TRBD2 (6 bases each). The germline V gene encodes CDR1 SEHNR and CDR2 FQNEAQ (reference sequence). V dropped 8 bases and J dropped 7 bases, with 21 bases sitting between them. The CDR3 covers 15 residues.

This rearrangement joins TRBV7-9 to TRBJ1-2, with 7 bases lining up with TRBD1. The CDR3 has 14 amino acids. The V and J ends lost 5 bases and 3 bases, in that order; junction bases with no gene match: 6. Per germline, CDR1 SEHNR and CDR2 FQNEAQ (reference sequence). CDR3 residues: CASSQGGSDYGYTF. Written as DNA, the CDR3 is TGTGCCAGCAGCCAGGGGGGGTCGGACTATGGCTACACCTTC.

In its sample, this clone was seen a few times. This chain links TRBV9 with TRBJ1-1; D may be TRBD1 (5 bases). CDR1 and CDR2 (germline): SGDLS, YYNGEE. CDR3 length equals 14 residues. V lost 2 bases, J lost 4 bases, and 12 bases lay in between. The CDR3 reads CASSVGLSRTEAFF. The CDR3 region has the DNA TGTGCCAGCAGCGTGGGACTCTCCCGCACTGAAGCTTTCTTT.

This chain uses TRBV6-5 with TRBJ2-7; TRBD2 matches 10 bases. Germline V gives CDR1 MNHEY, CDR2 SVGAGI. With 7 bases clipped from V and 1 base from J, the junction kept 7 bases outside the gene matches. The CDR3 sequence is 15 residues long. The CDR3 sequence: CASKNLAGASYEQYF. The CDR3 nucleotides are TGTGCCAGCAAAAATCTAGCGGGAGCTTCCTACGAGCAGTACTTC.

V usage is TRBV2 and J usage is TRBJ1-1; TRBD1 matches at 9 bases. The CDR3 contains 15 residues. The junction had 5 bases not matched to a gene; V was cut back by 6 bases and J by 0 bases. Germline CDR1 and CDR2: SNHLY and FYNNEI. In nucleotides, the CDR3 is TGTGCCAGCAGAGGGACAGGGTTCGTGAACACTGAAGCTTTCTTT. Translated, it gives CASRGTGFVNTEAFF.

This clone was observed a few times. The chain is built from TRBV4-2 and TRBJ2-7; TRBD2 matches 14 bases. Looked up from germline, CDR1 is LGHNA and CDR2 is YNFKEQ. The ends lost 4 bases at V and 6 bases at J; junction bases unmatched: 8. The CDR3 consists of 16 residues. The CDR3 sequence: CASSRTPGLAGAEQYF. Here the CDR3 DNA reads TGTGCCAGCAGCCGCACCCCGGGACTAGCGGGAGCCGAGCAGTACTTC.

V usage is TRBV5-4 and J usage is TRBJ2-3; 8 nucleotides agree with TRBD2. CDR1 is SGHNT and CDR2 is YYREEE in the germline V gene (reference sequence). Trimming took 4 bases from V and 1 from J; bases not matched to a gene: 8. The CDR3 spans 16 residues. The CDR3 is CASSVPGLEGTDTQYF. Here the CDR3 DNA reads TGTGCCAGCAGCGTACCGGGACTAGAGGGCACAGATACGCAGTATTTT.

The rearrangement uses TRBV7-2 and TRBJ1-2, with TRBD1 identical over 7 bases. There are 13 residues in the CDR3. The germline V gene has CDR1 SGHTA and CDR2 FQGNSA. V lost 5 bases to trimming and J lost 8 bases; unmatched junction nucleotides: 8. As DNA, the CDR3 is TGTGCCAGCAGCGACCAGGGGGTGTGGGGCTACACCTTC. This sequence encodes CASSDQGVWGYTF.

The rearrangement links TRBV5-1 to TRBJ2-2; the match to TRBD1 covers 7 bases. CDR1 and CDR2 (germline): SGHRS, YFSETQ. V dropped 3 bases and J dropped 5; count of bases not matched to a gene: 10. This CDR3 is built from 16 residues. This CDR3 reads CASSYTTSTGTGELFF. Here the CDR3 DNA reads TGCGCCAGCAGCTATACAACTTCGACAGGGACCGGGGAGCTGTTTTTT.

The CDR3 reads CASALQTTNTGELFF. The CDR3 region has the DNA TGTGCTAGTGCCCTGCAGACCACAAACACCGGGGAGCTGTTTTTT. This sequence joins TRBV12-5 and TRBJ2-2; no clear D. The CDR3 has 15 residues. Germline CDR1 is LGHNT and CDR2 is FRNRAP. V shed 7 bases and J shed 2 bases, with 14 bases lying between them.

The chain has TRBV4-1 and TRBJ1-1; 12 bases match TRBD1. Germline CDR1 MGHRA, CDR2 YSYEKL. This CDR3 region has 20 residues. V lost 1 base, J lost 2 bases, and 14 bases stayed unmatched. The CDR3 is CASSQAPSSGTGGVNTEAFF. The CDR3 coding sequence is TGCGCCAGCAGCCAAGCACCCTCGTCCGGGACAGGGGGCGTTAACACTGAAGCTTTCTTT.